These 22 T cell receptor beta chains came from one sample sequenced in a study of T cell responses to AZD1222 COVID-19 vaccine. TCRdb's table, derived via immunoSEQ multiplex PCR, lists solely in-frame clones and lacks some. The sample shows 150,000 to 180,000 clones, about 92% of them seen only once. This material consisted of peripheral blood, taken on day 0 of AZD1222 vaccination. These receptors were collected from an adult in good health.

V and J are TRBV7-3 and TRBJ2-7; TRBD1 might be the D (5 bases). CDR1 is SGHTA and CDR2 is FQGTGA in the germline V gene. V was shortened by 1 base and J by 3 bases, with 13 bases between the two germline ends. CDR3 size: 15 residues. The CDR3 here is CASSLRQGLLYEQYF. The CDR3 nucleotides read TGTGCCAGCAGCTTAAGGCAGGGCCTCCTCTACGAGCAGTACTTC.

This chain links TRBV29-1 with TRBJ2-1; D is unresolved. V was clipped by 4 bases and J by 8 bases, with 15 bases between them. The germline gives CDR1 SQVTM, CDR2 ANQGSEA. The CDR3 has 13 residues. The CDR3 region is CSVVLRIRYEQFF. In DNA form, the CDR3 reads TGCAGCGTTGTTTTAAGAATTCGATATGAGCAGTTCTTC.

For the CDR3, the DNA is TGTGCCAGCAGTTACTCCGGCGGGCCCGACTACGAGCAGTACTTC. Encoded protein: CASSYSGGPDYEQYF. V usage is TRBV6-5 and J usage is TRBJ2-7; tentatively, D is TRBD2 (5 bases). The CDR3 totals 15 residues. Trimming pared 0 bases from V and 3 bases from J, leaving 12 bases between. CDR1 is MNHEY, CDR2 SVGAGI, per germline.

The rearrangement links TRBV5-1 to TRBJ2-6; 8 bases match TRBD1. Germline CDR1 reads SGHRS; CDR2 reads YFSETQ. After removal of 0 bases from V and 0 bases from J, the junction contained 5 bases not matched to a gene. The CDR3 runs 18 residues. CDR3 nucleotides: TGCGCCAGCAGCTTGGTGGGACAGGCCCCCTCTGGGGCCAACGTCCTGACTTTC. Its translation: CASSLVGQAPSGANVLTF.

The CDR3 loop reads CASSQVTRTGELFF. The CDR3 region has the DNA TGTGCCAGCAGCCAAGTGACCCGGACCGGGGAGCTGTTTTTT. V and J are TRBV3-1 (or the pseudogene TRBV3-2) and TRBJ2-2; D unclear. The CDR3 runs to 14 residues. Trimming pared 1 base from V and 5 bases from J, leaving 8 bases between. CDR1 is LGHDT and CDR2 is YNNKEL in the germline V gene (reference sequence).

This chain's CDR3 is CASGPEGNTIYF. In nucleotides, the CDR3 is TGTGCCTCGGGGCCGGAAGGAAACACCATATATTTT. The chain couples TRBV10-3 to TRBJ1-3; a weak D match, TRBD1 (5 bases). CDR1 is ENHRY and CDR2 is SYGVKD in the germline V gene. CDR3 length: 12 amino acids. The ends were cut back, 11 bases at V and 4 bases at J, with 12 bases in the middle.

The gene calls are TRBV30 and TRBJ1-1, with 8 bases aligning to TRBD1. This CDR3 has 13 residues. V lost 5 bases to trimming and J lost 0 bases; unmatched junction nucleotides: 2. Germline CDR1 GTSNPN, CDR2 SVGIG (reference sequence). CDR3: CAWGQGLNTEAFF. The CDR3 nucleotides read TGTGCCTGGGGACAGGGTCTGAACACTGAAGCTTTCTTT.

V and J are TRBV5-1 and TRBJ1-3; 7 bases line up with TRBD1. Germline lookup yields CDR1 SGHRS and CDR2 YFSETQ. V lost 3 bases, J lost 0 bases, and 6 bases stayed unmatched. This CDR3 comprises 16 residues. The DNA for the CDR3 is TGCGCCAGCAGCTGGGGACAGAGCCTCTCTGGAAACACCATATATTTT. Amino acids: CASSWGQSLSGNTIYF.

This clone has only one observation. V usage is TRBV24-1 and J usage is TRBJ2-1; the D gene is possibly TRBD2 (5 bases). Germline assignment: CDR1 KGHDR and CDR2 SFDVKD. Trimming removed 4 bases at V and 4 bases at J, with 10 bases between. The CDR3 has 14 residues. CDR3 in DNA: TGTGCCACCAGTGACCCCGGGGATTACAATGAGCAGTTCTTC. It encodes CATSDPGDYNEQFF.

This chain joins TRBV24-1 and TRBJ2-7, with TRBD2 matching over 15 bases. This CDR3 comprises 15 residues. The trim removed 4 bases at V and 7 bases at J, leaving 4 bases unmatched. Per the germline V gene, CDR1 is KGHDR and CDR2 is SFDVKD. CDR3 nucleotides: TGTGCCACCAGTGACCGGACTAGCGGGAGGGAGGAGCAGTACTTC. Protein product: CATSDRTSGREEQYF.

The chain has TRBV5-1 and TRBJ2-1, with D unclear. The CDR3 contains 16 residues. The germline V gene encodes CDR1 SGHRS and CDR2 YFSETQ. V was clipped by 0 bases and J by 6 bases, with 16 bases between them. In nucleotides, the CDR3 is TGCGCCAGCAGCTTGGTTCCTCCCCCGGTTGGCAATGAGCAGTTCTTC. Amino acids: CASSLVPPPVGNEQFF.

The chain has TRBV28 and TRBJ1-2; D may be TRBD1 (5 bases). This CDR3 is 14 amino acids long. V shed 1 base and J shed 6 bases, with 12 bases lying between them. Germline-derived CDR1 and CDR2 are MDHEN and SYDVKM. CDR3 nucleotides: TGTGCCAGCAGTTTATTATCTGGGGGTCATGGCTACACCTTC. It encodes CASSLLSGGHGYTF.

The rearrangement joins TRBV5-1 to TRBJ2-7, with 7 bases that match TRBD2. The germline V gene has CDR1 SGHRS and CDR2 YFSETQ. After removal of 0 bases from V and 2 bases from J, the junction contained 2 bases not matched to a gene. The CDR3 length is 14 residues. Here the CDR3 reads CASSLGREPYEQYF. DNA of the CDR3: TGCGCCAGCAGCTTGGGGCGGGAGCCCTACGAGCAGTACTTC.

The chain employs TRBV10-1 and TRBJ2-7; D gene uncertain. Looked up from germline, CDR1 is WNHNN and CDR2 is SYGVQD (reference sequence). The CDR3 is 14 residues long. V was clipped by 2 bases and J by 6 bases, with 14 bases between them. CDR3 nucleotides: TGCGCCAGCAGTGAGAGAGGTTATACAAGCGAGCAGTACTTC. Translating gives CASSERGYTSEQYF.

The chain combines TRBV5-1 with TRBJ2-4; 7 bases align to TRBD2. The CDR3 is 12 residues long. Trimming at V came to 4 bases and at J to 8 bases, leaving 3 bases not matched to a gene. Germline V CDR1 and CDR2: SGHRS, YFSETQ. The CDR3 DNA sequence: TGCGCCAGCAGCGATGGGGGGGACATTCAGTACTTC. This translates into CASSDGGDIQYF.

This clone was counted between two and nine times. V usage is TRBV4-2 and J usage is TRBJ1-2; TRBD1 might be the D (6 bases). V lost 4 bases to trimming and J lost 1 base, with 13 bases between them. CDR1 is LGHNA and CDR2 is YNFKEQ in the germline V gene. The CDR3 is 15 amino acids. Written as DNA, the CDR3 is TGTGCCAGCAGCCCCCGACAGGAGGGTAACTATGGCTACACCTTC. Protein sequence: CASSPRQEGNYGYTF.

The CDR3 DNA is TGTGCCAGCAGCATCCAAGGGCTCTATGGCTACACCTTC. Translating gives CASSIQGLYGYTF. The V call is TRBV7-9, the J call TRBJ1-2; D not resolved. V was pared by 5 bases and J by 4 bases, with 11 bases between. Germline V lookup: CDR1 SEHNR, CDR2 FQNEAQ (reference sequence). The CDR3 covers 13 residues.

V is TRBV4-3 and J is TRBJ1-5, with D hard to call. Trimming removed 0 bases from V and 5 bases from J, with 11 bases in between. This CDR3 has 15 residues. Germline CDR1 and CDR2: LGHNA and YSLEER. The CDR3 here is CASSQEGTSDQPQHF. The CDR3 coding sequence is TGCGCCAGCAGCCAAGAAGGCACATCAGATCAGCCCCAGCATTTT.

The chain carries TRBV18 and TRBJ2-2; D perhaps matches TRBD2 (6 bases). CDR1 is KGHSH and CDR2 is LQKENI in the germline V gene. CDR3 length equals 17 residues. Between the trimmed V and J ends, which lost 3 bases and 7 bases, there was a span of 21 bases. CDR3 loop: CASSPGDPGDGGGELFF. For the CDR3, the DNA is TGTGCCAGCTCACCGGGGGACCCGGGAGATGGTGGCGGGGAGCTGTTTTTT.

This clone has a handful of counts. The CDR3 loop reads CASSISDTEAFF. The CDR3 nucleotides are TGTGCCAGCAGCATTTCAGACACTGAAGCTTTCTTT. The chain has TRBV9 and TRBJ1-1; D gene unclear. V was shortened by 4 bases and J by 3 bases, with 7 bases between the two germline ends. Germline CDR1 SGDLS, CDR2 YYNGEE. CDR3 length: 12 residues.

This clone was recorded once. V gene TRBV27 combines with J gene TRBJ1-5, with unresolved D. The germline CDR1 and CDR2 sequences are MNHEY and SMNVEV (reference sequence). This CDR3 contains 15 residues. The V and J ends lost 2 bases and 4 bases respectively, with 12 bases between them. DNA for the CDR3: TGTGCCAGCAGTTTAAAGCGGCAGCCTAATCAGCCCCAGCATTTT. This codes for CASSLKRQPNQPQHF.

Written as DNA, the CDR3 is TGTGCCAGCAGTGAAGCGGAGGACACAGATACGCAGTATTTT. This sequence encodes CASSEAEDTDTQYF. The chain is built from TRBV2 and TRBJ2-3; possibly TRBD2 for D (5 bases). The CDR3 covers 14 residues. Germline V CDR1 and CDR2: SNHLY, FYNNEI. Trimming took off 0 bases at V and 2 bases at J, with 6 bases between the two ends.